This T cell receptor (beta chain) was sequenced in a study of T cell responses to AZD1222 COVID-19 vaccine (dated by TCRdb to the early 2020s). Background for the entire study: A total of around 240 trial participants underwent TCR sequencing, of whom nearly 210 received two doses of AZD1222 and about 25 received two doses of the MenACWY control vaccine. Enrollment into the trials was organized by age into subgroups of 18-55, 56-69 and 70-plus years, and those subgroups contained about 160, 30 and 59 TCR-sequenced participants, respectively.

The time point label, as the study defines it: baseline before first vaccination. This specimen's treatment or condition label, interpreted: meningococcal conjugate vaccine given as trial control. Samples from vaccinated people were obtained from the UK trials COV001 and COV002, which included a single-blind randomized controlled phase 2/3 trial of AZD1222 (ChAdOx1 nCoV-19) in healthy adults. For TCRbeta chain sequencing, PBMC samples from trial participants were taken at day 0 and at day 28 after the second dose. From V the trimming removes 3 bases and from J it removes 3 bases, while the gene matches leave 5 bases of the junction unaccounted for. The germline V gene specifies KGHSH as CDR1 and LQKENI as CDR2. The CDR3 contains 19 residues, cysteine and phenylalanine counted. Only the CDR3 portion is preserved as DNA: 57 bases, with reading frame beginning at the first base. The CDR3 regions of human TCRbeta chains were analyzed by immunosequencing. The paper's data handling went like this. TCRs in the repertoires were compared against a reference library of SARS-CoV-2-specific TCRs that had been generated with the MIRA antigen-specificity platform. Breadth was defined as the fraction of unique TCRs that were SARS-CoV-2-associated. Depth was defined as the fraction of total T cells that were SARS-CoV-2-associated. Using the MIRA data, each spike-specific TCR was assigned both to the spike region to which the TCR was reactive and to a CD4 or CD8 class. Log10-transformed breadth and depth values were compared by one-way ANOVA with Sidak's multiple comparisons tests. As stored in TCRdb, this immuneACCESS dataset retains in-frame rearrangements with V and J assigned. A fraction of the clones does not appear; measured against another copy, unresolved V genes explain less than half of the discrepancy, and the remainder lacks a known reason. V and J calls and clone size come straight from that table; D and trimming were deduced from the DNA. In this sample the table shows over 65,000 clones, roughly nine tenths of which occur a single time. The biggest ten clones account for under 7.5% of the sample.

Remarks on this clone: Its antigen is still unknown. One base away there is no much larger clone; base qualities are not given.

Overall study outcomes, separate from this receptor: The vaccine-associated CD4 TCRs covered the entire spike protein, and the dominant responses fell in regions 160-218 and 743-854. After two AZD1222 doses, both the breadth and the depth of spike-specific TCRs were significantly higher than at day 0 and than in MenACWY recipients. Participants were mostly white British, with more females than males. The authors suggested clonal diversity may have been underestimated. Because no day 14 peak-response samples were available, the repertoires could be characterized only after the peak T cell response. Epitopes outside the regions mutated in the B.1.351 and B.1.1.7 variants were reportedly recognized by nearly half of the unique spike-specific TCRs. Conclusions about previously exposed vaccinees are limited, since just six AZD1222 recipients were seropositive for SARS-CoV-2 at baseline. The 56-69-year group was small, and its depth increase did not reach significance, likely because of low power.

This TCR came from an adult in good health. Recombination connected TRBV18 to TRBJ2-6; 16 bases in the middle match TRBD2. This sample comprised peripheral blood, obtained on day 0 of MenACWY control vaccination. In nucleotides, the sequence is TGTGCCAGCTCACCCCCGGGACTAGCGGGGGGGCATGGGGCCAACGTCCTGACTTTC. It is translated as CASSPPGLAGGHGANVLTF.